One and the same sample provided the 20 T cell receptor beta chains below, sequenced in a study of response to subunit inactivated influenza vaccine. MiXCR, run by TCRdb on the RT-PCR reads, gives a single entry per CDR3 protein. The table lists more than 550,000 distinct CDR3 sequences, 10% to 15% of them singletons, with roughly 10% in the top ten. The starting material was PBMCs from blood, obtained on the day of vaccination. The receptor source for this set is a man between 50 and 59 years old who received an inactivated influenza vaccine.

The V and J genes are TRBV7-2 and TRBJ2-2; 10 nucleotides agree with TRBD2. The CDR3 runs to 17 residues. V shed 5 bases and J 4 bases; nucleotides not matched to a gene: 10. Germline V CDR1 and CDR2: SGHTA, FQGNSA. CDR3 region: CASSKGPSGRATGELFF. In nucleotides, the CDR3 is TGTGCCAGCAGCAAAGGTCCCAGCGGGAGGGCCACCGGGGAGCTGTTTTTT.

Here the CDR3 DNA reads TGTGCCACCGGGAGGATGACGGCGGAGACCCAGTACTTC. Its translation: CATGRMTAETQYF. The genes are TRBV6-1 and TRBJ2-5, with 7 bases identical to TRBD2. The CDR3 is 13 amino acids. In germline, CDR1 is MNHNS, CDR2 SASEGT. The trim removed 10 bases at V and 5 bases at J, leaving 10 bases unmatched.

This clonotype was found a few times. The V and J genes are TRBV30 and TRBJ1-2; a possible D gene is TRBD1 (6 bases). The CDR3 runs 12 residues. V was clipped by 1 base and J by 4 bases, with 7 bases between them. Germline V gene sequence: CDR1 GTSNPN, CDR2 SVGIG (reference sequence). The CDR3 protein is CAWSEGGYGYTF. The DNA for the CDR3 is TGTGCCTGGAGTGAAGGGGGCTATGGCTACACCTTC.

The V gene is TRBV7-2, the J gene TRBJ2-7, with D perhaps given as TRBD1 or TRBD2 (6 bases each). From germline, CDR1 is SGHTA and CDR2 FQGNSA. CDR3 length: 17 residues. V gave up 5 bases and J gave up 4 bases, with 24 bases separating them. The CDR3 sequence: CASSPSLLGGINYEQYF. The CDR3, as DNA: TGTGCCAGCAGCCCTTCCTTGTTGGGGGGCATAAATTACGAGCAGTACTTC.

This clonotype occurred many times. V is TRBV28 and J is TRBJ2-4, with a possible D match to TRBD2 (5 bases). The CDR3 is 15 residues long. The ends were cut back, 6 bases at V and 4 bases at J, with 16 bases in the middle. Germline V gives CDR1 MDHEN, CDR2 SYDVKM. CDR3: CASSPTQLAKNIQYF. CDR3 bases: TGTGCCAGCAGCCCCACCCAGCTAGCAAAAAACATTCAGTACTTC.

This clonotype has just a few counts. The chain carries TRBV24-1 and TRBJ2-1, with D unresolved. CDR1 is KGHDR, CDR2 SFDVKD, per germline. V was clipped by 2 bases and J by 5 bases, with 9 bases between them. The CDR3 spans 14 residues. The CDR3 protein is CATSDWSGNNEQFF. Written as DNA, the CDR3 is TGTGCCACCAGTGATTGGTCTGGGAACAATGAGCAGTTCTTC.

The chain employs TRBV6-2 or TRBV6-3 and TRBJ2-2, with D perhaps TRBD2 (6 bases). The V end was cut by 7 bases, the J end by 5 bases, with 20 bases between. This CDR3 contains 16 residues. Germline lookup yields CDR1 MNHEY and CDR2 SVGEGT. The CDR3 nucleotides are TGTGCCAGCAATGAGGGATCGGGAGCTGGAACCGGGGAGCTGTTTTTT. This sequence encodes CASNEGSGAGTGELFF.

The chain is built from TRBV27 and TRBJ2-2, with a possible D match to TRBD1 (6 bases). The CDR3 runs to 14 residues. Between the trimmed V and J ends, which lost 3 bases and 6 bases, there was a span of 11 bases. CDR1 and CDR2 (germline): MNHEY, SMNVEV (reference sequence). The CDR3: CASSFRGEAGELFF. For the CDR3, the DNA is TGTGCCAGCAGTTTCAGGGGAGAGGCCGGGGAGCTGTTTTTT.

This clonotype was found a few times. This chain uses TRBV20-1 with TRBJ2-2, with 8 positions matching TRBD1. This CDR3 is 16 amino acids long. The V gene's germline CDR1 is DFQATT and CDR2 SNEGSKA (reference sequence). J was trimmed by 4 bases and V by 0 bases; bases with no gene match: 7. The CDR3 protein is CSARDLGQGATGELFF. CDR3 nucleotides: TGCAGTGCTAGAGACCTTGGACAGGGTGCCACCGGGGAGCTGTTTTTT.

The table lists this clonotype with many counts. The rearrangement uses TRBV12-3 or TRBV12-4 and TRBJ1-2; the D gene is possibly TRBD1 (5 bases). CDR3 length equals 14 residues. Trimming took off 3 bases at V and 4 bases at J, with 12 bases between the two ends. CDR3 sequence reads: CASSFRGAAYGYTF. CDR3 DNA: TGTGCCAGCAGTTTTCGAGGGGCGGCCTATGGCTACACCTTC.

In this sample, this clonotype turned up many times. V usage is TRBV12-3 or TRBV12-4 and J usage is TRBJ2-7, with 11 bases that match TRBD1. V lost 6 bases to trimming and J lost 2 bases; unmatched junction nucleotides: 3. This CDR3 is built from 14 residues. Here the CDR3 DNA reads TGTGCCAGCAGACCGGGACAGGGGGCCTACGAGCAGTACTTC. It encodes CASRPGQGAYEQYF.

This clonotype was seen many times. The CDR3: CASSLGGSSGEQFF. As DNA, the CDR3 is TGTGCCAGCAGTTTAGGCGGGAGCTCCGGGGAGCAGTTCTTC. The V call is TRBV12-3 or TRBV12-4, the J call TRBJ2-1; 7 nucleotides agree with TRBD2. This CDR3 is built from 14 residues. V dropped 1 base and J dropped 10; count of bases not matched to a gene: 7.

J is TRBJ1-6 and V is TRBV18; weak D call: TRBD1 (5 bases). Germline V lookup: CDR1 KGHSH, CDR2 LQKENI. Trimming left V 2 bases short and J 4 bases short, with 9 bases between. This CDR3 has 15 amino acids. This chain's CDR3 is CASSPVGQYNSPLHF. CDR3 bases: TGTGCCAGCTCACCAGTGGGGCAGTATAATTCACCCCTCCACTTT.

J is TRBJ2-7 and V is TRBV4-3; either TRBD1 or TRBD2 may fit D (6 bases each). Germline V gene sequence: CDR1 LGHNA, CDR2 YSLEER. With 4 bases removed from V and 0 bases from J, the gap between germline ends came to 13 bases. CDR3 length: 15 residues. CDR3 loop: CASSPLRGHSYEQYF. CDR3 coding DNA: TGCGCCAGCAGCCCCCTCCGGGGGCACTCCTACGAGCAGTACTTC.

The genes are TRBV12-3 or TRBV12-4 and TRBJ1-4; 7 nucleotides match TRBD1. With 5 bases clipped from V and 7 bases from J, the junction kept 10 bases outside the gene matches. The CDR3 sequence is 15 residues long. This CDR3 reads CASSPTGWKGEKLFF. In nucleotides, the CDR3 is TGTGCCAGCAGTCCGACAGGGTGGAAAGGTGAAAAACTGTTTTTT.

V is TRBV30 and J is TRBJ1-4, with D unresolved. Germline loops: CDR1 GTSNPN, CDR2 SVGIG (reference sequence). The length of the CDR3 is 15 residues. The germline V and J ends were trimmed by 3 bases and 9 bases, with 20 bases remaining between them. The CDR3 region has the DNA TGTGCCTGGAGAGCCTCTTTGGGCCCGGGAAAAAAACTGTTTTTT. Translating gives CAWRASLGPGKKLFF.

The rearrangement uses TRBV20-1 and TRBJ1-1, with 7 bases aligning to TRBD1. Germline V gives CDR1 DFQATT, CDR2 SNEGSKA (reference sequence). J lost 4 bases, V lost 7 bases, and 6 bases had no gene match. CDR3 length equals 12 residues. The CDR3: CSVRQGTTEAFF. The CDR3 region has the DNA TGCAGTGTCAGACAGGGTACCACTGAAGCTTTCTTT.

In its sample, this clonotype was seen a few times. The rearrangement links TRBV11-2 to TRBJ2-1, with D tentatively TRBD1 (5 bases). The CDR3 sequence is 17 residues long. Trimming pared 1 base from V and 9 bases from J, leaving 22 bases between. CDR1 and CDR2 (germline): SGHAT, FQNNGV. Written as DNA, the CDR3 is TGTGCCAGCAGCTTAGTGTGGTTGGACACCATATTGAGTGAGCAGTTCTTC. Protein product: CASSLVWLDTILSEQFF.

The chain combines TRBV5-1 with TRBJ2-5; TRBD1 aligns across 7 bases. CDR1 and CDR2 (germline): SGHRS, YFSETQ. This CDR3 region has 15 residues. Trimming took 1 base from V and 4 from J; bases not matched to a gene: 7. The CDR3 loop reads CASSLTGAGGETQYF. CDR3 DNA sequence: TGCGCCAGCAGCTTGACTGGGGCAGGGGGAGAGACCCAGTACTTC.

CDR3 loop: CSARAWDRGLQETQYF. The DNA of the CDR3 is TGCAGTGCTAGAGCTTGGGACAGGGGGCTTCAAGAGACCCAGTACTTC. The chain links TRBV20-1 to TRBJ2-5; 12 bases match TRBD1. The CDR3 loop spans 16 amino acids. Losses at the gene ends were 1 base for V and 2 bases for J; bases not matched to a gene: 5. The germline CDR1 and CDR2 sequences are DFQATT and SNEGSKA (reference sequence).